This T cell receptor beta chain stems from a study of T cells in Graves' hyperthyroidism and ophthalmopathy. Overall study context: Initial diagnosis, before any treatment, was when peripheral blood was collected. Study-wide results and limits: Most thyroid clonotypes expanded above 0.001 appeared in blood too.

A remark on this clonotype: Its target is not known.

The sample of blood was obtained at first hyperthyroidism diagnosis (before any ophthalmopathy symptoms). This CDR3 region has 15 residues. Germline CDR1 is MNHNS and CDR2 is SASEGT. V lost 4 bases, J lost 5 bases, and 12 bases lay in between. RNA transcripts provided the source from which TCR beta CDR3 regions were amplified. TCR CDR3 regions were first amplified by RT-PCR with HTBI primers. TCRdb fed the multiplex PCR reads into MiXCR, producing one record per CDR3 protein. The data show approximately 400,000 distinct CDR3 sequences, 15% to 17% seen once. Sequenced input: blood. This receptor was taken from a young woman with Graves' hyperthyroidism that later progressed to Graves' ophthalmopathy. This chain connects TRBV6-1 to TRBJ1-6; maybe TRBD1 (6 bases). CDR3 DNA sequence: TGTGCCAGCAGTGGACCGCAGGGGAATAATTCACCCCTCCACTTT. It translates to CASSGPQGNNSPLHF.